The 17 T cell receptor beta chains in this list originate from one sample, sequenced in a study of blood T cells in healthy people across ages. Next came a second PCR, run for about 7 to 12 cycles, which used a sample-barcoded 5' primer along with a J-beta primer mix. TCRdb re-analysed the 5' RACE reads in MiXCR, keeping a single row per CDR3 protein. The sample holds 750,000 to 850,000 distinct CDR3 sequences, approximately 25% seen once. The same sample was also used in a study of T cells of mothers and their children.

Sequenced input: blood. These receptors were collected from a boy between 10 and 17 years old in good health.

To note about this clonotype: At one end, the junction sequence differs from germline, possibly due to a read error. This rearrangement joins TRBV4-3 to TRBJ2-5; D remains unclear. Germline V CDR1 and CDR2: LGHNA, YSLEER. This CDR3 has 12 amino acids. CDR3 nucleotide sequence: TGCGCCAGCAGCCAAGAAGCGATCAAGTGGTTCTTC. Translation: CASSQEAIKWFF.

This clonotype was observed many times. The chain carries TRBV12-3 or TRBV12-4 and TRBJ2-1; no clear D. V was trimmed by 2 bases and J by 0 bases, leaving 5 bases between them. The CDR3 sequence is 14 residues long. CDR3 protein: CASSLRDSYNEQFF. CDR3 nucleotide sequence: TGTGCCAGCAGTTTAAGAGACTCCTACAATGAGCAGTTCTTC.

The chain has TRBV7-2 and TRBJ2-5; 9 bases are a match to TRBD2. The tail of the sequence fits TRBJ2-7 better, so the J call may be wrong. The V gene's germline CDR1 is SGHTA and CDR2 FQGNSA. The CDR3 spans 14 residues. Here the CDR3 reads CASSFSGGTYEQYF. CDR3 bases: TGTGCCAGCAGCTTTAGCGGGGGAACCTACGAGCAGTACTTC.

The rearrangement joins TRBV2 to TRBJ2-3; the D gene is possibly TRBD1 (5 bases). The germline V gene encodes CDR1 SNHLY and CDR2 FYNNEI. The CDR3 runs 15 residues. Trimming stripped 0 bases from V and 2 bases from J, with 9 bases between. CDR3 sequence reads: CASSEAGQSTDTQYF. CDR3 coding DNA: TGTGCCAGCAGTGAAGCGGGGCAATCCACAGATACGCAGTATTTT.

For this clonotype: At one end, the junction sequence differs from germline, possibly due to a read error. The V and J genes are TRBV6-2 or TRBV6-3 and TRBJ2-1; 7 bases are a match to TRBD1. Per the germline V gene, CDR1 is MNHEY and CDR2 is SVGEGT. The CDR3 covers 11 residues. The CDR3 sequence: CASSVWGQQLF. The CDR3 DNA sequence: TGTGCCAGCAGTGTATGGGGACAGCAGCTCTTC.

Turning to this clonotype: A much larger clonotype is one base distant, so this may be a read error. The CDR3 does not end in the conserved phenylalanine or tryptophan, so this is likely a read error. This chain links TRBV29-1 with TRBJ2-5, with unresolved D. V lost 0 bases to trimming and J lost 2 bases, with 16 bases between them. This CDR3 comprises 16 residues. The germline gives CDR1 SQVTM, CDR2 ANQGSEA. CDR3 DNA: TGCAGCGTTGAAGACGACCGGGCCTCGCCTCAAGAGACCCAGTACCTC. Residues: CSVEDDRASPQETQYL.

This clonotype was counted between two and nine times. V and J are TRBV5-1 and TRBJ2-3, with 7 nucleotides matching TRBD1. After removal of 5 bases from V and 0 bases from J, the junction contained 6 bases not matched to a gene. The CDR3 is made up of 15 amino acids. Germline V gene lookup returns CDR1 SGHRS and CDR2 YFSETQ. CDR3 in DNA: TGCGCCAGCAGGGGGACAGTGACTAGCACAGATACGCAGTATTTT. Its translation is CASRGTVTSTDTQYF. Full variable domain (rest looked up from reference TRBV5-1 and TRBJ2-3): KAGVTQTPRYLIKTRGQQVTLSCSPISGHRSVSWYQQTPGQGLQFLFEYFSETQRNKGNFPGRFSGRQFSNSRSEMNVSTLELGDSALYLCASRGTVTSTDTQYFGPGTRLTVL.

This chain uses TRBV7-9 with TRBJ2-7; D not certain. This CDR3 comprises 11 residues. Germline values: CDR1 SEHNR, CDR2 FQNEAQ (reference sequence). Trimming took 3 bases from V and 9 from J, leaving 9 bases between them. In nucleotides, the CDR3 is TGTGCCAGCAGCTTCGAGGCTGGGCAGTACTTC. Its translation: CASSFEAGQYF.

The chain employs TRBV7-6 and TRBJ2-5; the match to TRBD1 covers 8 bases. The J call may not be correct, given that the DNA end is closer to TRBJ2-7. The CDR3 is 16 amino acids. Germline CDR1 SGHVS, CDR2 FNYEAQ. DNA of the CDR3: TGTGCCAGCAGCTTAGGGGACAGGTCCGGAGCCTACGAGCAGTACTTC. Its protein is CASSLGDRSGAYEQYF.

This chain joins TRBV12-3 or TRBV12-4 and TRBJ2-1; the D is unclear. This CDR3 is built from 16 residues. V lost 3 bases, J lost 4 bases, and 16 bases lay in between. The DNA of the CDR3 is TGTGCCAGCAGTTTTTATAGTTCCAGGAGATACAATGAGCAGTTCTTC. Its protein is CASSFYSSRRYNEQFF.

The CDR3 DNA reads TGCGCCAGCAGCTCTGCAGGAATTAGTTCACCCCTCCACTTT. It encodes CASSSAGISSPLHF. The chain joins TRBV5-1 to TRBJ1-6; D remains unclear. The CDR3 is made up of 14 amino acids. V dropped 3 bases and J dropped 9 bases, with 13 bases sitting between them. In germline, CDR1 is SGHRS, CDR2 YFSETQ. Using reference TRBV5-1 and TRBJ1-6 for the parts outside the CDR3, the full variable domain is KAGVTQTPRYLIKTRGQQVTLSCSPISGHRSVSWYQQTPGQGLQFLFEYFSETQRNKGNFPGRFSGRQFSNSRSEMNVSTLELGDSALYLCASSSAGISSPLHFGNGTRLTVT.

This clonotype has a handful of counts. A read error may produce the germline difference seen at one junction end. The J gene is TRBJ2-5, the V gene TRBV4-1, with D possibly called TRBD1 or TRBD2 (5 bases each). There are 16 residues in the CDR3. The germline V gene has CDR1 MGHRA and CDR2 YSYEKL. This chain's CDR3 is CAGSHVYPGPQETQYF. The CDR3 coding sequence is TGCGCCGGCAGCCATGTTTACCCGGGACCACAAGAGACCCAGTACTTC.

This clonotype was observed a handful of times. The chain employs TRBV29-1 and TRBJ2-7; D is uncertain. V was cut by 5 bases and J by 3 bases, with 11 bases left in between. CDR1 and CDR2 (germline): SQVTM, ANQGSEA. The CDR3 sequence is 12 residues long. The DNA for the CDR3 is TGCAGCGTTCGTGGGCACTACTACGAGCAGTACTTC. Translation: CSVRGHYYEQYF.

In this sample, this clonotype turned up a few times. The V call is TRBV29-1, the J call TRBJ2-7; no clear D. Germline CDR1 SQVTM, CDR2 ANQGSEA. V lost 2 bases and J 5 bases, leaving 13 bases between the germline ends. The CDR3 is 13 residues long. The CDR3 loop reads CSVEYGHSNEQYF. CDR3 nucleotide sequence: TGCAGCGTTGAATATGGGCATAGCAACGAGCAGTACTTC.

The CDR3 is CASSYSGASGGNEQFF. The CDR3 bases are TGCGCCAGCAGTTATTCCGGGGCTAGCGGAGGAAATGAGCAGTTCTTC. V usage is TRBV5-1 and J usage is TRBJ2-1, with 7 bases aligning to TRBD2. Germline lookup yields CDR1 SGHRS and CDR2 YFSETQ. The CDR3 consists of 16 residues. The trim removed 5 bases at V and 7 bases at J, leaving 15 bases unmatched. The variable domain in full, with the rest retrieved from reference TRBV5-1 and TRBJ2-1, is KAGVTQTPRYLIKTRGQQVTLSCSPISGHRSVSWYQQTPGQGLQFLFEYFSETQRNKGNFPGRFSGRQFSNSRSEMNVSTLELGDSALYLCASSYSGASGGNEQFFGPGTRLTVL.

A few counts support this clonotype. This sequence joins TRBV7-9 and TRBJ2-7; possible D gene TRBD1, 6 bases. The CDR3 length is 16 residues. Deletions cut 4 bases from V and 1 base from J, with 17 bases between. Germline V gene data show CDR1 as SEHNR and CDR2 as FQNEAQ (reference sequence). The CDR3 sequence: CASSWTDAGISYEQYF. The CDR3 DNA reads TGTGCCAGCAGCTGGACAGACGCAGGGATATCCTACGAGCAGTACTTC.

The chain employs TRBV4-3 and TRBJ2-6; unclear D gene. Trimming shortened V by 4 bases and J by 1 base, and 8 bases separated the two germline ends. Germline V gene data show CDR1 as LGHNA and CDR2 as YSLEER. CDR3 length: 15 residues. The DNA of the CDR3 is TGCGCCAGCAGCCCCCGGCAGTCTGGGGCCAACGTCCTGACTTTC. It specifies CASSPRQSGANVLTF.